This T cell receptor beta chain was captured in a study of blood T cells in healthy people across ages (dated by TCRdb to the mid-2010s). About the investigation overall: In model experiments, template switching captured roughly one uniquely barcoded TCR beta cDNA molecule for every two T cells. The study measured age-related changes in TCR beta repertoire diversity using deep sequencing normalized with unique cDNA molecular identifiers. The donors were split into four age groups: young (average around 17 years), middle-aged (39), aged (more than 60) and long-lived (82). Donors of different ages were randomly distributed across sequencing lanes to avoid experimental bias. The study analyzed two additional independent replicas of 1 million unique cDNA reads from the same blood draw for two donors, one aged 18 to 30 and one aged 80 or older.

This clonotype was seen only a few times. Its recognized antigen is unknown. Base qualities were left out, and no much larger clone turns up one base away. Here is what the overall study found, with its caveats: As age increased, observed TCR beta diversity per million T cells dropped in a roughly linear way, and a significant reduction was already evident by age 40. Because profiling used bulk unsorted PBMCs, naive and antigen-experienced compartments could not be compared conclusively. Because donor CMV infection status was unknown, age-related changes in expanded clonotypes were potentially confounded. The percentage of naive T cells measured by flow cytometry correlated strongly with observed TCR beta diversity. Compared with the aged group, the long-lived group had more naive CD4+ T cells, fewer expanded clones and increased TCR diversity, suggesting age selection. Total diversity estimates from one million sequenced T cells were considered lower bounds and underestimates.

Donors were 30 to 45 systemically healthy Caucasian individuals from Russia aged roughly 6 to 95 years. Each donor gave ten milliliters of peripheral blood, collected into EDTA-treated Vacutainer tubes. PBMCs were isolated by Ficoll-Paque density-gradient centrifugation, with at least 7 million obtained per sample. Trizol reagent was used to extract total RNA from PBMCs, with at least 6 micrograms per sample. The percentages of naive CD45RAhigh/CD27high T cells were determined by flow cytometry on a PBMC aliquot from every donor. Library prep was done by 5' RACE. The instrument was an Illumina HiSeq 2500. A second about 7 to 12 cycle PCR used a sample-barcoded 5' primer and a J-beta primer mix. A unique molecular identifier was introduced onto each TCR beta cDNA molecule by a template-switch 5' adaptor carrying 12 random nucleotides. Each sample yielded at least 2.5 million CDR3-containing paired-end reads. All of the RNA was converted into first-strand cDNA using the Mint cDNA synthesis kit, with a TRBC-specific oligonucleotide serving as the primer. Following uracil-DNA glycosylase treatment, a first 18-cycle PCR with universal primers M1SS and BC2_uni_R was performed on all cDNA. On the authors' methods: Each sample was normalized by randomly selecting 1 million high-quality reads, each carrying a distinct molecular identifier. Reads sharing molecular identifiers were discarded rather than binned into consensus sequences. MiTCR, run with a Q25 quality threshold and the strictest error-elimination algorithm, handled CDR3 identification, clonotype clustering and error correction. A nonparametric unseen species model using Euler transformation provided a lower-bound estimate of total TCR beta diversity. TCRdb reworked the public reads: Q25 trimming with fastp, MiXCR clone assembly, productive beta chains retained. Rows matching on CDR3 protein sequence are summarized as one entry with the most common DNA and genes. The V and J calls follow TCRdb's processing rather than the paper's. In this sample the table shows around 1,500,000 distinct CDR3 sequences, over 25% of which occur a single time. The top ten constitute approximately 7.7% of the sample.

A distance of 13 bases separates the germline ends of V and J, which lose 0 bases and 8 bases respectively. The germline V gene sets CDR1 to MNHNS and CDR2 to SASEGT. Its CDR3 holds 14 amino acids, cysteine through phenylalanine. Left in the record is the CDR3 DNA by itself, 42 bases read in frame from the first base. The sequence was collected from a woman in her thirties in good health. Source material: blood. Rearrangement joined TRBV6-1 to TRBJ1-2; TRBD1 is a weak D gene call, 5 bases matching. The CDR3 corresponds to CASSEAARGRGYTF. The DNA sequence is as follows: TGTGCCAGCAGTGAAGCCGCGAGGGGCCGAGGCTACACCTTC.